Each of the 27 T cell receptor beta chains below was sequenced from the same sample in a study of cytomegalovirus exposure and HLA in healthy donors. The PCR employed 60 Vbeta primers together with 13 Jbeta primers. The assay was immunoSEQ multiplex PCR, and TCRdb's table has in-frame clones only and misses some. The sample shows around 180,000 clones, roughly 78% of them seen only once. The specimen was PBMCs. The receptors originated from a woman between 35 and 50 years old in good health and CMV-seronegative.

This chain connects TRBV4-1 to TRBJ2-1; 8 nucleotides line up with TRBD1. In germline, CDR1 is MGHRA, CDR2 YSYEKL. This CDR3 has 17 residues. The J segment lost 6 bases and the V segment lost 2 bases, leaving 12 bases of the junction unmatched. The CDR3 DNA reads as TGCGCCAGCAGCCAACACGGGACAGGCCCAGGTATCAATGAGCAGTTCTTC. This gives the protein CASSQHGTGPGINEQFF.

The chain recombines TRBV18 with TRBJ1-2, with 7 bases that match TRBD1. V lost 3 bases, J lost 4 bases, and 11 bases stayed unmatched. The CDR3 has 16 residues. Per germline, CDR1 KGHSH and CDR2 LQKENI. CDR3 nucleotides: TGTGCCAGCTCACCCAAACACGACAGGGTGGGCTATGGCTACACCTTC. Translation gives CASSPKHDRVGYGYTF. The full variable domain, in which reference TRBV18 and TRBJ1-2 provide the parts outside the CDR3, is NAGVMQNPRHLVRRRGQEARLRCSPMKGHSHVYWYRQLPEEGLKFMVYLQKENIIDESGMPKERFSAEFPKEGPSILRIQQVVRGDSAAYFCASSPKHDRVGYGYTFGSGTRLTVV.

V usage is TRBV5-6 and J usage is TRBJ2-1; possibly TRBD2 for D (5 bases). This CDR3 spans 16 amino acids. CDR1 is SGHDT and CDR2 is YYEEEE in the germline V gene. Trimming pared 3 bases from V and 7 bases from J, leaving 20 bases between. CDR3 amino acids: CASSSISEPARNEQFF. The DNA for the CDR3 is TGTGCCAGCAGCTCCATTAGCGAGCCCGCTAGAAATGAGCAGTTCTTC.

The chain uses TRBV7-9 and TRBJ2-4, with D tentatively TRBD2 (7 bases). Trimming took off 1 base at V and 0 bases at J, with 16 bases between the two ends. The CDR3 has 18 residues. Germline-derived CDR1 and CDR2 are SEHNR and FQNEAQ (reference sequence). For the CDR3, the DNA is TGTGCCAGCAGCTTAGAAGGGGGGGGAATTATAGCCAAAAACATTCAGTACTTC. Translated, it gives CASSLEGGGIIAKNIQYF. Full variable domain (remainder filled in from reference TRBV7-9 and TRBJ2-4): DTGVSQNPRHKITKRGQNVTFRCDPISEHNRLYWYRQTLGQGPEFLTYFQNEAQLEKSRLLSDRFSAERPKGSFSTLEIQRTEQGDSAMYLCASSLEGGGIIAKNIQYFGAGTRLSVL.

This sequence joins TRBV30 and TRBJ1-6; 8 bases match TRBD1. CDR3 length: 15 residues. The germline CDR1 and CDR2 sequences are GTSNPN and SVGIG (reference sequence). V lost 8 bases to trimming and J lost 4 bases; unmatched junction nucleotides: 10. The CDR3 bases are TGTGCCCAGGGCAGGGACAGGCTGTATAATTCACCCCTCCACTTT. It specifies CAQGRDRLYNSPLHF.

The sample holds a few counts of this clone. The rearrangement links TRBV2 to TRBJ1-4, with D tentatively TRBD1 (5 bases). Deletions cut 0 bases from V and 5 bases from J, with 10 bases between. This CDR3 is 15 amino acids long. From germline, CDR1 is SNHLY and CDR2 FYNNEI. The CDR3 bases are TGTGCCAGCAGTGAAGCCGATGGGGCGAATGAAAAACTGTTTTTT. Amino acid sequence: CASSEADGANEKLFF.

The chain combines TRBV7-6 with TRBJ2-3; TRBD1 agrees at 8 bases. The CDR3 spans 16 residues. The V and J ends lost 1 base and 1 base, in that order; junction bases with no gene match: 4. Germline loops: CDR1 SGHVS, CDR2 FNYEAQ. CDR3 sequence (DNA): TGTGCCAGCAGCTTAGGGAGGGGACAGGGCACAGATACGCAGTATTTT. It codes for CASSLGRGQGTDTQYF.

This chain joins TRBV6-1 and TRBJ1-4, with 9 bases that match TRBD1. The ends lost 10 bases at V and 7 bases at J; junction bases unmatched: 7. The germline gives CDR1 MNHNS, CDR2 SASEGT. This CDR3 has 13 residues. CDR3 residues: CATADRGGEKLFF. DNA for the CDR3: TGTGCCACCGCGGACAGGGGAGGTGAAAAACTGTTTTTT.

This chain uses TRBV29-1 with TRBJ2-7, with a tentative D call TRBD1 (6 bases). V shed 6 bases and J shed 3 bases, with 12 bases lying between them. Germline V gene data show CDR1 as SQVTM and CDR2 as ANQGSEA. This CDR3 has 12 residues. CDR3 loop: CSVRAGVYEQYF. The DNA of the CDR3 is TGCAGCGTGAGAGCAGGGGTCTACGAGCAGTACTTC.

Here the CDR3 DNA reads TGTGCCAGCAGCCCAACCGGGGGGGCTGGGGAGACCCAGTACTTC. Amino acids: CASSPTGGAGETQYF. This chain connects TRBV7-3 to TRBJ2-5; 8 nucleotides match TRBD2. In germline, CDR1 is SGHTA, CDR2 FQGTGA. The ends lost 5 bases at V and 5 bases at J; junction bases unmatched: 10. The CDR3 extends over 15 amino acids.

The chain links TRBV4-2 to TRBJ2-1, with 14 bases matching TRBD2. After removal of 4 bases from V and 6 bases from J, the junction contained 5 bases not matched to a gene. The V gene's germline CDR1 is LGHNA and CDR2 YNFKEQ. The CDR3 extends over 16 amino acids. This CDR3 is CASSPRLAGGVNEQFF. The CDR3 coding sequence is TGTGCCAGCAGCCCGAGACTAGCGGGAGGGGTCAATGAGCAGTTCTTC.

This rearrangement joins TRBV2 to TRBJ1-5; no definite D call. Germline V gene data show CDR1 as SNHLY and CDR2 as FYNNEI. V was cut by 8 bases and J by 0 bases, with 11 bases left in between. There are 14 residues in the CDR3. This chain's CDR3 is CASQDNGSNQPQHF. CDR3 in DNA: TGTGCCAGCCAAGACAATGGTAGCAATCAGCCCCAGCATTTT.

The count of this clone is one. The V gene is TRBV28, the J gene TRBJ2-3, with 10 bases that match TRBD2. Per the germline V gene, CDR1 is MDHEN and CDR2 is SYDVKM. J was trimmed by 2 bases and V by 5 bases; bases with no gene match: 16. The CDR3 sequence is 19 residues long. The CDR3 nucleotides are TGTGCCAGCAGTCGGAGGGGGGTAGCGGGAGGCCTCCTCACAGATACGCAGTATTTT. This encodes CASSRRGVAGGLLTDTQYF.

The rearrangement links TRBV5-4 to TRBJ2-2; the D gene is possibly TRBD2 (6 bases). The V end was cut by 3 bases, the J end by 2 bases, with 14 bases between. Germline V gives CDR1 SGHNT, CDR2 YYREEE (reference sequence). The CDR3 is 16 amino acids. The CDR3 reads CASSSPGAGNTGELFF. Written as DNA, the CDR3 is TGTGCCAGCAGCTCACCCGGCGCGGGAAACACCGGGGAGCTGTTTTTT.

This chain uses TRBV4-1 with TRBJ1-3; unclear D gene. CDR3 length: 14 residues. V was shortened by 1 base and J by 3 bases, with 7 bases between the two germline ends. Germline V CDR1 and CDR2: MGHRA, YSYEKL. In nucleotides, the CDR3 is TGCGCCAGCAGCCAAGGAGGGCTTGGAAACACCATATATTTT. Amino acids: CASSQGGLGNTIYF.

This clone was found once. The chain recombines TRBV19 with TRBJ1-1; D ambiguous. From germline, CDR1 is LNHDA and CDR2 SQIVND (reference sequence). This CDR3 is 14 amino acids long. Trimming shortened V by 4 bases and J by 1 base, and 10 bases separated the two germline ends. The CDR3 protein is CASSTLTSNTEAFF. Here the CDR3 DNA reads TGTGCCAGTAGTACCCTAACTTCGAACACTGAAGCTTTCTTT.

The chain links TRBV11-3 to TRBJ2-1; no clear D. V dropped 0 bases and J dropped 7 bases, with 7 bases sitting between them. This CDR3 spans 13 amino acids. Looked up from germline, CDR1 is SGHNT and CDR2 is YENEEA. In nucleotides, the CDR3 is TGTGCCAGCAGCTTAGATTTTTATAATGAGCAGTTCTTC. This codes for CASSLDFYNEQFF.

This chain joins TRBV18 and TRBJ2-3; TRBD2 aligns across 7 bases. V dropped 3 bases and J dropped 4; count of bases not matched to a gene: 4. The CDR3 is 14 amino acids. Germline V gene sequence: CDR1 KGHSH, CDR2 LQKENI. CDR3 in amino acids: CASSPQGGADTQYF. CDR3 DNA: TGTGCCAGCTCACCTCAGGGAGGGGCAGATACGCAGTATTTT.

The rearrangement links TRBV7-9 to TRBJ2-7; TRBD1 is a possible D gene (6 bases). The length of the CDR3 is 14 residues. Germline CDR1 SEHNR, CDR2 FQNEAQ (reference sequence). The V end lost 5 bases, the J end lost 3 bases, and 14 bases lay between the germline ends. The CDR3 region has the DNA TGTGCCAGCAGCGATCCCGGGACACTCTACGAGCAGTACTTC. Amino acid sequence: CASSDPGTLYEQYF. Variable domain in full (rest from reference TRBV7-9 and TRBJ2-7): DTGVSQNPRHKITKRGQNVTFRCDPISEHNRLYWYRQTLGQGPEFLTYFQNEAQLEKSRLLSDRFSAERPKGSFSTLEIQRTEQGDSAMYLCASSDPGTLYEQYFGPGTRLTVT.

Comment on this clone: The same CDR3 also results from other DNA sequences found in this sample. The rearrangement joins TRBV15 to TRBJ2-5; D is ambiguous. With 1 base removed from V and 4 bases from J, the gap between germline ends came to 10 bases. This CDR3 contains 14 residues. CDR1 LNHNV and CDR2 YYDKDF come from the germline V gene (reference sequence). The CDR3 DNA follows: TGTGCCACCAGCAGAGGGCAGGAACGAGAGACCCAGTACTTC. Amino acid sequence: CATSRGQERETQYF.

The rearrangement links TRBV5-1 to TRBJ1-4; 10 bases line up with TRBD1. Germline CDR1 and CDR2: SGHRS and YFSETQ. This CDR3 is built from 14 residues. J was trimmed by 6 bases and V by 3 bases; bases with no gene match: 2. CDR3 DNA: TGCGCCAGCAGCTGGGACAGGGGTGATGAAAAACTGTTTTTT. Translation gives CASSWDRGDEKLFF.

The DNA for the CDR3 is TGCGCCAGCAGCTTCCTGACTAGCGGGAGCCGGGAGCTGTTTTTT. Translated, it gives CASSFLTSGSRELFF. The chain links TRBV5-1 to TRBJ2-2; 12 bases are shared with TRBD2. CDR1 and CDR2 from the germline V gene are SGHRS and YFSETQ. The length of the CDR3 is 15 residues. Germline trimming cut 2 bases from V and 9 bases from J; bases unmatched to any gene: 5.

This sequence joins TRBV15 and TRBJ1-5; TRBD1 aligns across 7 bases. The CDR3 runs to 15 residues. V shed 3 bases and J 6 bases; nucleotides not matched to a gene: 8. CDR1 is LNHNV and CDR2 is YYDKDF in the germline V gene (reference sequence). The CDR3 DNA is TGTGCCACCAGCAGTATGCCAGGGGGTGTTCAGCCCCAGCATTTT. This codes for CATSSMPGGVQPQHF.

This clone was found a few times. V usage is TRBV25-1 and J usage is TRBJ2-7; no firm D call. Germline CDR1 and CDR2: MGHDK and SYGVNS. The CDR3 covers 12 residues. Trimming removed 4 bases at V and 7 bases at J, with 11 bases between. The CDR3 DNA follows: TGTGCCAGCAGTGGGGCTCTTCGGGAGCAGTACTTC. Amino acids: CASSGALREQYF.

Here the CDR3 reads CASSLSSPGQGPNEQFF. CDR3 nucleotides: TGTGCCAGCAGTTTATCAAGTCCGGGACAGGGCCCCAATGAGCAGTTCTTC. The gene calls are TRBV27 and TRBJ2-1, with TRBD1 matching 9 bases. Trimming at V came to 0 bases and at J to 6 bases, leaving 9 bases not matched to a gene. The CDR3 has 17 residues. Germline V CDR1 and CDR2: MNHEY, SMNVEV (reference sequence).

The CDR3 here is CAWSVTGGAVYTF. The CDR3 nucleotides read TGTGCCTGGAGTGTGACAGGGGGCGCTGTCTACACCTTC. The rearrangement uses TRBV30 and TRBJ1-2; 10 nucleotides line up with TRBD1. The ends lost 0 bases at V and 10 bases at J; junction bases unmatched: 5. Looked up from germline, CDR1 is GTSNPN and CDR2 is SVGIG (reference sequence). This CDR3 spans 13 amino acids.

This chain connects TRBV7-8 to TRBJ2-7, with no clear D. Germline V gene lookup returns CDR1 SGHVS and CDR2 FQNEAQ. Trimming cost V 0 bases and J 3 bases, with 9 bases left between them. This CDR3 is 14 amino acids long. Here the CDR3 DNA reads TGTGCCAGCAGCTTAGCTGGGCTGAACTACGAGCAGTACTTC. Residues: CASSLAGLNYEQYF.